This TCR beta chain was documented in a study of CXCR3-negative and CXCR3-positive naive CD8 T cells. Preparation of TRB cDNA libraries relied on 5' RACE carrying UMI labels. From its re-call of the 5' RACE reads, TCRdb lists each CDR3 protein once, without DNA. This repertoire includes 75,000 to 100,000 distinct CDR3 sequences. The CDR3 contains 15 residues. Germline lookup yields CDR1 DFQATT and CDR2 SNEGSKA (reference sequence). With regard to this clonotype: The antigen remains undetermined.

Study-level points and caveats: Similar TRBV-TRBJ usage was seen in naive cells (both CXCR3-negative and CXCR3-positive), but memory cells differed.

This chain links TRBV20-1 with TRBJ2-5. The TCR sequence derives from a human donor in good health. Some clones in this sample may be carry-over from other donors' samples. The sequencing sample was made of naive CXCR3- CD8+ T cells from blood. Subset in this sample: CD45RO-CCR7+CD27+CD95- naive CD8+ T cells lacking CXCR3 (TNR3-). The CDR3 sequence is CSARDPLDTQGTQYF.